Below, one T cell receptor (beta chain) is given with its context. In the original analysis: Amplified reference gene primers provided the basis for estimating nucleated cell counts. Profiling relied on immunoSEQ multiplex PCR, and the TCRdb table lists in-frame clones only, not all of them. V and J calls and clone size are copied from that table; D and trimming were computed from the DNA. The table shows more than 95,000 clones, with more than 75% occurring only once. CDR3 length: 13 residues. Trimming took 7 bases from V and 5 from J, leaving 15 bases between them. This sample was taken from a study of blood T cell repertoires in COVID-19. Study as a whole: Acute-phase and convalescent COVID-19 samples originated in the United States, Italy and Spain. Sample material is recorded as cDNA or gDNA derived from T cells, B-cell-depleted T cells, or PBMCs.

The receptor was isolated from a human donor in a cohort sampled during active COVID-19. The rearrangement uses TRBV12-3 or TRBV12-4 and TRBJ2-7; maybe TRBD1 (6 bases). The sequenced sample consisted of peripheral blood. This chain's CDR3 is CASKRGQTDEQYF. CDR3 in DNA: TGTGCCAGCAAGAGAGGACAGACAGACGAGCAGTACTTC.